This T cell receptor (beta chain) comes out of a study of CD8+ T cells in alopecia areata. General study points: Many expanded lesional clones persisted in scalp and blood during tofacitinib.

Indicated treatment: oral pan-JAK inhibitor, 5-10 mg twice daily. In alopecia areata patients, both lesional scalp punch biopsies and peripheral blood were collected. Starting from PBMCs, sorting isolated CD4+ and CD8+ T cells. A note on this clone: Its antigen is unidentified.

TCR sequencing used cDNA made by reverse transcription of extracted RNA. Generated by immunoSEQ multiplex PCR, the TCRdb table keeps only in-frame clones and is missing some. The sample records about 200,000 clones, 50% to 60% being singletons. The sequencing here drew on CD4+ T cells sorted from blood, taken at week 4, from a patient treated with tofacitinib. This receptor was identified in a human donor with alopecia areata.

The CDR3, as DNA: TGTGCCAGCAGCGCTACTAGGAGGGGGGAGACCCAGTACTTC. Translating it yields CASSATRRGETQYF. The chain has TRBV7-2 and TRBJ2-5; D is tentatively TRBD1 or TRBD2 (6 bases each). The V and J ends lost 5 bases and 5 bases respectively, with 15 bases between them. The CDR3 length is 14 residues. Germline lookup yields CDR1 SGHTA and CDR2 FQGNSA.